The 24 T cell receptor beta chains reported below all come from one sample, sequenced in a study of blood T cells in healthy people across ages. With a J-beta primer mix and a sample-barcoded 5' primer, a second PCR ran roughly 6 to 12 cycles. TCRdb reanalysed the 5' RACE reads using MiXCR and keeps one entry per CDR3 protein. The sample lists about 1.4 million distinct CDR3 sequences, around 59% seen once, with about 6.3% in the top ten. Sequencing was done on a sample of blood. The source of these receptors is a man aged 18 to 29 in good health.

This clonotype was seen a few times. The chain has TRBV20-1 and TRBJ2-1; D is uncertain. Looked up from germline, CDR1 is DFQATT and CDR2 is SNEGSKA (reference sequence). The ends were cut back, 2 bases at V and 5 bases at J, with 10 bases in the middle. The CDR3 length is 13 residues. In DNA, the CDR3 is TGCAGTGCTAGATCCTGGATAAACAATGAGCAGTTCTTC. Translating it yields CSARSWINNEQFF.

The chain couples TRBV5-1 to TRBJ1-2; D possibly corresponds to TRBD1 (6 bases). CDR1 and CDR2 from the germline V gene are SGHRS and YFSETQ. The V and J ends lost 4 bases and 6 bases respectively, with 19 bases between them. The CDR3 length is 15 residues. Written as DNA, the CDR3 is TGCGCCAGCAGCGAGGGGGGGCCTCGAGTCGATGGCTACACCTTC. Protein product: CASSEGGPRVDGYTF.

The chain has TRBV2 and TRBJ2-5; D not resolved. Deletions cut 6 bases from V and 2 bases from J, with 19 bases between. From germline, CDR1 is SNHLY and CDR2 FYNNEI. CDR3 length: 16 residues. CDR3 sequence (DNA): TGTGCCAGCAGGCAAGGAGACCCTAACAGTCAAGAGACCCAGTACTTC. It is translated as CASRQGDPNSQETQYF.

The V call is TRBV6-1, the J call TRBJ1-1; 8 nucleotides align to TRBD1. Germline V CDR1 and CDR2: MNHNS, SASEGT. The junction had 7 bases not matched to a gene; V was cut back by 7 bases and J by 6 bases. The CDR3 spans 13 residues. CDR3 in DNA: TGTGCCAGCACCGAGGGACAGGTCTCTGAAGCTTTCTTT. It translates to CASTEGQVSEAFF.

The gene calls are TRBV28 and TRBJ2-7; no definite D call. This CDR3 contains 15 residues. V was cut by 5 bases and J by 0 bases, with 14 bases left in between. The germline gives CDR1 MDHEN, CDR2 SYDVKM. The CDR3 here is CASSARGASSYEQYF. CDR3 DNA sequence: TGTGCCAGCAGTGCCCGAGGCGCGAGCTCCTACGAGCAGTACTTC.

The V call is TRBV19, the J call TRBJ2-3; no clear D. The V and J ends lost 2 bases and 2 bases respectively, with 8 bases between them. The CDR3 has 14 residues. Germline CDR1 is LNHDA and CDR2 is SQIVND (reference sequence). CDR3 region: CASSISLYTDTQYF. For the CDR3, the DNA is TGTGCCAGTAGTATAAGTTTGTACACAGATACGCAGTATTTT.

The V call is TRBV27, the J call TRBJ2-1; perhaps TRBD1 as D (6 bases). This CDR3 region has 16 residues. V lost 4 bases to trimming and J lost 1 base, with 14 bases between them. CDR1 MNHEY and CDR2 SMNVEV come from the germline V gene (reference sequence). The CDR3 sequence: CASSSTQGISYNEQFF. DNA for the CDR3: TGTGCCAGCAGTTCAACACAGGGAATATCCTACAATGAGCAGTTCTTC.

The rearrangement joins TRBV10-3 to TRBJ2-7, with TRBD2 identical over 8 bases. V lost 2 bases and J lost 5; bases outside the gene matches: 2. This CDR3 comprises 13 residues. Germline V lookup: CDR1 ENHRY, CDR2 SYGVKD. The CDR3 sequence: CAISEGLADEQYF. DNA of the CDR3: TGTGCCATCAGTGAGGGACTAGCTGACGAGCAGTACTTC.

The chain links TRBV20-1 to TRBJ2-7; TRBD1 might be the D (6 bases). The CDR3 covers 14 residues. Germline assignment: CDR1 DFQATT and CDR2 SNEGSKA (reference sequence). Trimming pared 0 bases from V and 5 bases from J, leaving 14 bases between. CDR3 sequence (DNA): TGCAGTGCTAGAGATCCACAGGGAAACCACGAGCAGTACTTC. Translation: CSARDPQGNHEQYF.

J is TRBJ1-6 and V is TRBV7-9; D not certain. Germline loops: CDR1 SEHNR, CDR2 FQNEAQ (reference sequence). V was clipped by 1 base and J by 8 bases, with 3 bases between them. The CDR3 extends over 12 amino acids. The CDR3 bases are TGTGCCAGCAGCTTAGTTGATTCACCCCTCCACTTT. Its protein is CASSLVDSPLHF.

The chain couples TRBV5-1 to TRBJ2-1; 10 nucleotides line up with TRBD1. J was trimmed by 7 bases and V by 0 bases; bases with no gene match: 4. The CDR3 is 15 amino acids. Germline V gives CDR1 SGHRS, CDR2 YFSETQ. Here the CDR3 DNA reads TGCGCCAGCAGCTTGGGACAGGGGGCTATGAATGAGCAGTTCTTC. Amino acid sequence: CASSLGQGAMNEQFF.

The chain joins TRBV28 to TRBJ1-4; D remains unclear. The V gene's germline CDR1 is MDHEN and CDR2 SYDVKM. V lost 5 bases and J 13 bases, leaving 14 bases between the germline ends. This CDR3 is 12 amino acids long. The CDR3 coding sequence is TGTGCCAGCAGTCAAAAAACAGTTCGACTGTTTTTT. Amino acids: CASSQKTVRLFF.

The chain has TRBV3-1 and TRBJ2-7, with D perhaps assigned TRBD1 or TRBD2 (5 bases each). This CDR3 has 18 amino acids. V gave up 1 base and J gave up 2 bases, with 21 bases separating them. Germline loops: CDR1 LGHDT, CDR2 YNNKEL (reference sequence). The CDR3 loop is CASSQVGLVGTKTYEQYF. The CDR3 DNA reads as TGTGCCAGCAGCCAAGTTGGCCTTGTCGGGACCAAAACCTACGAGCAGTACTTC.

The chain employs TRBV28 and TRBJ1-5; D is unresolved. The CDR3 is 12 residues long. CDR1 and CDR2 from the germline V gene are MDHEN and SYDVKM. Trimming removed 8 bases from V and 2 bases from J, with 7 bases in between. The CDR3 loop reads CASYVGNQPQHF. In DNA, the CDR3 is TGTGCCAGCTACGTAGGCAATCAGCCCCAGCATTTT. The complete variable domain, with remaining parts taken from reference TRBV28 and TRBJ1-5, reads DVKVTQSSRYLVKRTGEKVFLECVQDMDHENMFWYRQDPGLGLRLIYFSYDVKMKEKGDIPEGYSVSREKKERFSLILESASTNQTSMYLCASYVGNQPQHFGDGTRLSIL.

The rearrangement joins TRBV15 to TRBJ1-2; D not certain. The CDR3 extends over 12 amino acids. V lost 5 bases and J lost 1, with 5 bases in between. Germline V CDR1 and CDR2: LNHNV, YYDKDF (reference sequence). CDR3 loop: CATSGDNYGYTF. The CDR3 region has the DNA TGTGCCACCAGCGGGGATAACTATGGCTACACCTTC.

The chain has TRBV4-1 and TRBJ2-5; D gene uncertain. CDR1 and CDR2 (germline): MGHRA, YSYEKL. The CDR3 covers 14 residues. Trimming removed 4 bases from V and 2 bases from J, with 11 bases in between. CDR3 nucleotides: TGCGCCAGCAGCCTAAGACAAAGGCAAGAGACCCAGTACTTC. It translates to CASSLRQRQETQYF.

The J gene is TRBJ2-1, the V gene TRBV15; 10 bases map to TRBD2. CDR1 is LNHNV, CDR2 YYDKDF, per germline (reference sequence). The CDR3 loop spans 15 amino acids. V trimming: 0 bases; J trimming: 9 bases; junction bases outside the gene matches: 5. The CDR3 DNA sequence: TGTGCCACCAGCAGAGAAGGGAGCGGGAGGGCTGAGCAGTTCTTC. Translation: CATSREGSGRAEQFF.

The chain couples TRBV5-6 to TRBJ2-7; TRBD1 might be the D (5 bases). Looked up from germline, CDR1 is SGHDT and CDR2 is YYEEEE. The CDR3 is 15 amino acids. Between the trimmed V and J ends, which lost 4 bases and 2 bases, there was a span of 16 bases. The CDR3 is CASSAQGVPTYEQYF. The CDR3 DNA reads TGTGCCAGCAGCGCCCAAGGGGTCCCTACCTACGAGCAGTACTTC.

A few counts support this clonotype. V usage is TRBV20-1 and J usage is TRBJ2-6, with D possibly being TRBD1 (5 bases). Trimming shortened V by 0 bases and J by 0 bases, and 6 bases separated the two germline ends. This CDR3 has 15 amino acids. Per germline, CDR1 DFQATT and CDR2 SNEGSKA (reference sequence). CDR3 in DNA: TGCAGTGCTAGAGAAGGGGTCTCTGGGGCCAACGTCCTGACTTTC. Its protein is CSAREGVSGANVLTF.

The gene calls are TRBV7-9 and TRBJ2-5; TRBD2 aligns across 9 bases. V shed 4 bases and J 5 bases; nucleotides not matched to a gene: 8. The germline V gene has CDR1 SEHNR and CDR2 FQNEAQ (reference sequence). This CDR3 is built from 15 residues. Written as DNA, the CDR3 is TGTGCCAGCAGCTCGTTAGCGGGAGTCTTGGAGACCCAGTACTTC. Its protein is CASSSLAGVLETQYF.

The gene calls are TRBV15 and TRBJ2-1; D is possibly TRBD2 (6 bases). The V and J ends lost 4 bases and 5 bases respectively, with 27 bases between them. CDR3 length equals 19 residues. Per the germline V gene, CDR1 is LNHNV and CDR2 is YYDKDF (reference sequence). In DNA form, the CDR3 reads TGTGCCACCAGCACACCGGGACTGACAAGTGGGCCGAACAACAATGAGCAGTTCTTC. Its translation: CATSTPGLTSGPNNNEQFF.

This chain uses TRBV20-1 with TRBJ2-7; D not resolved. The V gene's germline CDR1 is DFQATT and CDR2 SNEGSKA (reference sequence). The CDR3 consists of 13 residues. V lost 2 bases and J lost 1, with 9 bases in between. In DNA, the CDR3 is TGCAGTGCTAGATCGGCTAATTCCTACGAGCAGTACTTC. Its translation is CSARSANSYEQYF.

Only a few counts were recorded for this clonotype. The CDR3 bases are TGTGCCAGCAGTTACCCCGGTGAGCAGTTCTTC. Translated: CASSYPGEQFF. This chain links TRBV6-5 with TRBJ2-1; D gene ambiguous. Germline V gives CDR1 MNHEY, CDR2 SVGAGI. The CDR3 covers 11 residues. Trimming pared 2 bases from V and 9 bases from J, leaving 5 bases between.

This clonotype was observed a few times. V usage is TRBV7-8 and J usage is TRBJ2-3, with TRBD2 identical over 14 bases. Germline lookup yields CDR1 SGHVS and CDR2 FQNEAQ. The CDR3 loop spans 16 amino acids. V was pared by 6 bases and J by 6 bases, with 8 bases of the junction left unmatched. This CDR3 reads CASRQTGTSGSDTQYF. CDR3 DNA sequence: TGTGCCAGCAGACAAACCGGGACTAGCGGGAGCGATACGCAGTATTTT.